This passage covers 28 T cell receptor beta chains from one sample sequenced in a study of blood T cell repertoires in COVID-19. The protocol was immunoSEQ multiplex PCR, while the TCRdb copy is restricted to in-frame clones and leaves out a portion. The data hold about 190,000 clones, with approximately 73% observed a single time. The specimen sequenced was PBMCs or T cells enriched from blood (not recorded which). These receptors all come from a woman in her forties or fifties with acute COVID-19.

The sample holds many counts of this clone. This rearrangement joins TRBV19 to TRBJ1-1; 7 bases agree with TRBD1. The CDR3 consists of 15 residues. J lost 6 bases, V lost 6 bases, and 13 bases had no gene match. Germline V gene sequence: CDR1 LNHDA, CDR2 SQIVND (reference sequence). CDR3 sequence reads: CASRARQGGWAEAFF. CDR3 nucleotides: TGTGCCAGTAGGGCCCGACAGGGCGGATGGGCTGAAGCTTTCTTT.

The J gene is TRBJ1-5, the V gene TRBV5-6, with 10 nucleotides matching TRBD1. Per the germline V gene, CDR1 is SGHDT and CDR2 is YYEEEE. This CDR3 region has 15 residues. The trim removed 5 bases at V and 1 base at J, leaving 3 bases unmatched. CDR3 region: CASSDRGLSNQPQHF. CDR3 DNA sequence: TGTGCCAGCAGTGACAGGGGGCTAAGCAATCAGCCCCAGCATTTT.

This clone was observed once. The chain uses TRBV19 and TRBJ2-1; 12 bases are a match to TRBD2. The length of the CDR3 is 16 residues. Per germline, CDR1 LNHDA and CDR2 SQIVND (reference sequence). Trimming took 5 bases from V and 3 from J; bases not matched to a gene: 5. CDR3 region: CASSGTSGRVYNEQFF. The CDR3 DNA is TGTGCCAGTAGTGGGACTAGCGGGCGTGTCTACAATGAGCAGTTCTTC.

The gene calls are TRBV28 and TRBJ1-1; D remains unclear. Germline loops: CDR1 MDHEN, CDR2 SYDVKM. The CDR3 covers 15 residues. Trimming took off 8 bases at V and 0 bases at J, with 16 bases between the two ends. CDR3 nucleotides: TGTGCCAGCCCACCTTCGGGGAACTTGAACACTGAAGCTTTCTTT. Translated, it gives CASPPSGNLNTEAFF.

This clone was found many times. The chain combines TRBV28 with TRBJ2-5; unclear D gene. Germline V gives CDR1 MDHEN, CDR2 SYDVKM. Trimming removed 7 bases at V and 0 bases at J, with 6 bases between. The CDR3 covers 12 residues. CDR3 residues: CASMSDQETQYF. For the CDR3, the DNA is TGTGCCAGCATGTCAGACCAAGAGACCCAGTACTTC.

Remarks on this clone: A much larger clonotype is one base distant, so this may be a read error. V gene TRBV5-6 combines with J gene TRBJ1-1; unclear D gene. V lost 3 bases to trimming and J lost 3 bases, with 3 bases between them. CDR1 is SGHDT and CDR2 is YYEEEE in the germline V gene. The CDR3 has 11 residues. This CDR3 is CASSSHTEAFF. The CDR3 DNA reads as TGTGCCAGCAGCTCTCACACTGAAGCTTTCTTT. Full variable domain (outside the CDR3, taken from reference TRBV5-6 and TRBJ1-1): DAGVTQSPTHLIKTRGQQVTLRCSPKSGHDTVSWYQQALGQGPQFIFQYYEEEERQRGNFPDRFSGHQFPNYSSELNVNALLLGDSALYLCASSSHTEAFFGQGTRLTVV.

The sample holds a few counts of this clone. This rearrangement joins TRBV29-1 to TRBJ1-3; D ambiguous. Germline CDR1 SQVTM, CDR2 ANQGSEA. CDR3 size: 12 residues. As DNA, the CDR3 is TGCGCCGGAGGCAGGAGCGTTAACACCATATATTTT. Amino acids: CAGGRSVNTIYF.

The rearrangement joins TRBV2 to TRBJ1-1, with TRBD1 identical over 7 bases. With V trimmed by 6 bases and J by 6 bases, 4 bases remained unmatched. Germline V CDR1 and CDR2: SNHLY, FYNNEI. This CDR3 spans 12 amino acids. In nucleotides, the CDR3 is TGTGCCAGCAGGGCTACAGGGGCTGAAGCTTTCTTT. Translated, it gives CASRATGAEAFF.

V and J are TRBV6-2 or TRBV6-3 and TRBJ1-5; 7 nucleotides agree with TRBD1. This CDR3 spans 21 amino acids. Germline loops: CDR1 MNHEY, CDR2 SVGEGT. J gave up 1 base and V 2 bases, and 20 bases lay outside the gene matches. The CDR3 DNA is TGTGCCAGCAGTTACAACGGCAGGGGGAGCCCCCAGTCCCTCAGCAATCAGCCCCAGCATTTT. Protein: CASSYNGRGSPQSLSNQPQHF.

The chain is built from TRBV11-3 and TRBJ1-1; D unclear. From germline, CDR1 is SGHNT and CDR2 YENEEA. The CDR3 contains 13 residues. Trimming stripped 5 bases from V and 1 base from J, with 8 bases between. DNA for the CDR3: TGTGCCAGCAGCAGTCGGGGGAACACTGAAGCTTTCTTT. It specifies CASSSRGNTEAFF.

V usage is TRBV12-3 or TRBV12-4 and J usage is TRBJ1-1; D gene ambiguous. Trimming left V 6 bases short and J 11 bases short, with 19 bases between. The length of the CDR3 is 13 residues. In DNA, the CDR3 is TGTGCCAGCAGAGAGGGAAGAGGGTTGAGTGCTTTCTTT. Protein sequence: CASREGRGLSAFF.

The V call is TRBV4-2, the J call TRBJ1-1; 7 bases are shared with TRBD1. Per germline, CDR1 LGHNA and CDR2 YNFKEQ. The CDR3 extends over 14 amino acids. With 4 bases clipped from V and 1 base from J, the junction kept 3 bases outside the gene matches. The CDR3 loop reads CASSPGQQNTEAFF. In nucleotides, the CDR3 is TGTGCCAGCAGCCCGGGACAGCAGAACACTGAAGCTTTCTTT.

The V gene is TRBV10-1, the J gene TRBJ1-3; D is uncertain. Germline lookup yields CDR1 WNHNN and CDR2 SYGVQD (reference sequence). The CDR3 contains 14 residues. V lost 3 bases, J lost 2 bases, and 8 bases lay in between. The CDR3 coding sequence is TGCGCCAGCAGTGAAGGAGGGCCTGGAAACACCATATATTTT. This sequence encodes CASSEGGPGNTIYF.

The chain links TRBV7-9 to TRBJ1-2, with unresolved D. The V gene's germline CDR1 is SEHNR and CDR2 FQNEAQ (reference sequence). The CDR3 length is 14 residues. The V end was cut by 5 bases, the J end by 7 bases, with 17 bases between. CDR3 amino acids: CASSLSSVRPGYTF. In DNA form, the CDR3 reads TGTGCCAGCAGCCTATCCTCGGTGCGCCCTGGCTACACCTTC.

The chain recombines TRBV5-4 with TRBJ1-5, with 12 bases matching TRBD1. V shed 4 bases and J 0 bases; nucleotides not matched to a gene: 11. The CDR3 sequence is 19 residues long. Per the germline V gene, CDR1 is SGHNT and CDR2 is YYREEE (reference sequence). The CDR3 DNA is TGTGCCAGCAGCCCCCACGGGACAGGGGGCGATTATAGCAATCAGCCCCAGCATTTT. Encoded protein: CASSPHGTGGDYSNQPQHF.

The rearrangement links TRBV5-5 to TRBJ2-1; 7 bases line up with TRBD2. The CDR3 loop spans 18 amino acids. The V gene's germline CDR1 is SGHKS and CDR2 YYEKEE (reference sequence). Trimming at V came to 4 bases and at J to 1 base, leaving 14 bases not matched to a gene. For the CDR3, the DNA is TGTGCCAGCAGCCCTGGTCTCCCTATGCGGGGGTCCTACAATGAGCAGTTCTTC. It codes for CASSPGLPMRGSYNEQFF.

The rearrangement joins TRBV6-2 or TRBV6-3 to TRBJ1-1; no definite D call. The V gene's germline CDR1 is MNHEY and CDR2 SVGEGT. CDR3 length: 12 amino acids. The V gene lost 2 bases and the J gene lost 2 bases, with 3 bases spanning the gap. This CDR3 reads CASSYPNTEAFF. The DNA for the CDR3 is TGTGCCAGCAGTTACCCTAACACTGAAGCTTTCTTT.

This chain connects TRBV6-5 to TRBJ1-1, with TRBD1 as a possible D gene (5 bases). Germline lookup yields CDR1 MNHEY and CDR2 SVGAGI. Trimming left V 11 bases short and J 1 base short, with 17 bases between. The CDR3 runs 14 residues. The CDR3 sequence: CAAVGGRANTEAFF. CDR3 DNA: TGTGCCGCGGTGGGGGGAAGGGCGAACACTGAAGCTTTCTTT.

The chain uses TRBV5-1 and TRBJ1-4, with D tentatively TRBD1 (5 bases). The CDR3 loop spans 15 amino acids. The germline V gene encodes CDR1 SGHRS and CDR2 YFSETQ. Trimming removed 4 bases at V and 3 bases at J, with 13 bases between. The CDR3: CASSLVDNPNEKLFF. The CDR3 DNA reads TGCGCCAGCAGCCTGGTGGACAATCCTAATGAAAAACTGTTTTTT.

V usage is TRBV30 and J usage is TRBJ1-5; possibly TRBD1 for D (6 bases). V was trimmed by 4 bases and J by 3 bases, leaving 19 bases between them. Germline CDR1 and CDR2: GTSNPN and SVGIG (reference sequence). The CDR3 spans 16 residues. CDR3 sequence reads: CAWTGPGDGTNQPQHF. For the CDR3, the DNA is TGTGCCTGGACGGGTCCAGGGGACGGCACCAATCAGCCCCAGCATTTT.

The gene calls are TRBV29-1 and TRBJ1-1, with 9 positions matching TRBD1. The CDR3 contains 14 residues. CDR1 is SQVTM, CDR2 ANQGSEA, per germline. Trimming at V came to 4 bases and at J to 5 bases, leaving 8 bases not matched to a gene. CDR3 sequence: CSVVQGALGTEAFF. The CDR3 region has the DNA TGCAGCGTTGTACAGGGGGCGCTTGGGACTGAAGCTTTCTTT.

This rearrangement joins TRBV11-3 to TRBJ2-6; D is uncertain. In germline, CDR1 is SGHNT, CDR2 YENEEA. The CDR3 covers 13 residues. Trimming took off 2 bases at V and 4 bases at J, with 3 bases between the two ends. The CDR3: CASSLSGANVLTF. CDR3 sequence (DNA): TGTGCCAGCAGCTTATCGGGGGCCAACGTCCTGACTTTC.

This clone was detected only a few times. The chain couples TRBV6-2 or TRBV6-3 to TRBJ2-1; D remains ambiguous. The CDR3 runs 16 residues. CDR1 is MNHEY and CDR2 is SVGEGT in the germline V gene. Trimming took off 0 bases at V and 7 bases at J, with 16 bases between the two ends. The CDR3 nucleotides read TGTGCCAGCAGTTACTCGATCGGCGCGCGGATAAATGAGCAGTTCTTC. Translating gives CASSYSIGARINEQFF.

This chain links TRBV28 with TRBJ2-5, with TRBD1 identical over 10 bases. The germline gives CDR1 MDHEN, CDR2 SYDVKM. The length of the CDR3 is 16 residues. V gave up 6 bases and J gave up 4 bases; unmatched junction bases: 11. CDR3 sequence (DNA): TGTGCCAGCAGATCGATAGACAGGGGGCCCGGAGAGACCCAGTACTTC. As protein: CASRSIDRGPGETQYF.

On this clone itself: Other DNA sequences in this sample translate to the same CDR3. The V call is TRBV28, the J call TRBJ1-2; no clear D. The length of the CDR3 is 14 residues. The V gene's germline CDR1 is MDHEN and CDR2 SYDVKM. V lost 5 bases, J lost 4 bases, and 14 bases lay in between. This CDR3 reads CASSLSGRGYGYTF. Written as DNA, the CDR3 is TGTGCCAGCAGTCTGTCGGGCCGGGGCTATGGCTACACCTTC.

Here the CDR3 DNA reads TGTGCCAGCAGCGTCCAGGGTGGGAGCAATCAGCCCCAGCATTTT. Translated, it gives CASSVQGGSNQPQHF. The rearrangement uses TRBV7-3 and TRBJ1-5; D possibly corresponds to TRBD1 (5 bases). Germline lookup yields CDR1 SGHTA and CDR2 FQGTGA. The CDR3 totals 15 residues. Trimming left V 5 bases short and J 1 base short, with 12 bases between.

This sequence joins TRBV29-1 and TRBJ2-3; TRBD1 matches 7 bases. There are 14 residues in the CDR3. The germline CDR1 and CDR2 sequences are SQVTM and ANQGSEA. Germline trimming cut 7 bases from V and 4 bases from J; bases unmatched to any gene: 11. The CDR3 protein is CSDATGIGADTQYF. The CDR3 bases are TGCAGCGACGCGACAGGGATCGGGGCAGATACGCAGTATTTT.

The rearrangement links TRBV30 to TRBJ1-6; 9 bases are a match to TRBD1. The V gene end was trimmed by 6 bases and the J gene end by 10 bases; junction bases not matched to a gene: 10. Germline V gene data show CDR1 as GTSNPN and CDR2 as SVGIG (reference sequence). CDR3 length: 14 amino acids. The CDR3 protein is CACDQQGARSPLHF. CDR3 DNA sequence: TGTGCCTGCGACCAACAGGGGGCGCGCTCACCCCTCCACTTT. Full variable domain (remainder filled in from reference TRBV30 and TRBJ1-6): SQTIHQWPATLVQPVGSPLSLECTVEGTSNPNLYWYRQAAGRGLQLLFYSVGIGQISSEVPQNLSASRPQDRQFILSSKKLLLSDSGFYLCACDQQGARSPLHFGNGTRLTVT.